This entry lists 16 T cell receptor beta chains sequenced from one sample in a study of shared clonotypes between healthy human individuals (dated by TCRdb to 2020 to 2021). Libraries were constructed by the immunoSEQ multiplex PCR assay. TCRdb stores this immuneACCESS table with in-frame sequences only. Part of the clones is absent; in the studies checked, under half of the shortfall reflects unresolved V genes, and no reason is known for the rest. For this sample the table gives 450,000 to 500,000 clones, of which 65% to 85% were detected only once. The ten largest clones represent roughly 12% of the sample. Material: PBMCs. The receptors were gathered from a middle-aged woman in good health. Some clones in this sample may be carry-over from other donors' samples.

This clone was observed once. A far larger clone is just one base off, so this is likely a read error. The same CDR3 can be traced to other DNA sequences in this sample. V and J are TRBV2 and TRBJ2-7; 8 bases align to TRBD1. CDR1 and CDR2 (germline): SNHLY, FYNNEI. The CDR3 has 14 residues. The CDR3 loop is CASKQGGSSYEQYF. The CDR3 region has the DNA TGTGCCAGCAAACAGGGGGGTAGCTCCTATGAGCAGTACTTC.

Remarks on this clone: The likely explanation is a read error, given a far larger clone one base away. The same CDR3 also results from other DNA sequences found in this sample. V usage is TRBV25-1 and J usage is TRBJ2-7; the D is unclear. In germline, CDR1 is MGHDK, CDR2 SYGVNS. The CDR3 is made up of 15 amino acids. The CDR3 spells CASSGPLENSYEQYF. CDR3 bases: TGTGCAAGCAGTGGCCCCCTGGAGAACTCCTACGAGCAGTACTTC.

This clone was seen a few times. V usage is TRBV19 and J usage is TRBJ1-3; possible D gene TRBD1, 6 bases. The V and J ends lost 9 bases and 0 bases respectively, with 12 bases between them. This CDR3 is built from 14 residues. Germline V lookup: CDR1 LNHDA, CDR2 SQIVND (reference sequence). The CDR3: CASATGSSGNTIYF. The CDR3 DNA reads TGTGCCAGCGCAACAGGGAGCTCTGGAAACACCATATATTTT.

On this clone: This may be a read error: a much more frequent sequence differs by one nucleotide. The CDR3 DNA is TGTGCCAGCAGTAGTGACATGGGCGGGTGGCAGTTCTTC. Encoded protein: CASSSDMGGWQFF. The chain joins TRBV7-9 to TRBJ2-1, with TRBD2 as a possible D gene (5 bases). V lost 6 bases, J lost 12 bases, and 18 bases lay in between. Per germline, CDR1 SEHNR and CDR2 FQNEAQ (reference sequence). CDR3 length equals 13 residues.

This chain links TRBV10-3 with TRBJ1-2, with a weak D call TRBD1 (6 bases). Germline values: CDR1 ENHRY, CDR2 SYGVKD. The CDR3 spans 16 residues. Trimming cost V 2 bases and J 3 bases, with 16 bases left between them. The chain's CDR3 is CAISEPAGEADYGYTF. The CDR3 DNA follows: TGTGCCATCAGTGAGCCCGCAGGGGAGGCCGACTATGGCTACACCTTC.

In DNA, the CDR3 is TGTGCCTCTACTAGCGAGAGCACAGATACGCAGTATTTT. This sequence encodes CASTSESTDTQYF. This chain uses TRBV30 with TRBJ2-3; 7 bases are a match to TRBD2. V lost 7 bases to trimming and J lost 0 bases; unmatched junction nucleotides: 4. This CDR3 has 13 residues. Germline loops: CDR1 GTSNPN, CDR2 SVGIG (reference sequence). Full variable domain (missing parts from reference TRBV30 and TRBJ2-3): SQTIHQWPATLVQPVGSPLSLECTVEGTSNPNLYWYRQAAGRGLQLLFYSVGIGQISSEVPQNLSASRPQDRQFILSSKKLLLSDSGFYLCASTSESTDTQYFGPGTRLTVL.

This CDR3 is CASSVTGSGANVLTF. In nucleotides, the CDR3 is TGTGCCAGCAGCGTAACAGGGTCTGGGGCCAACGTCCTGACTTTC. The chain has TRBV9 and TRBJ2-6, with D perhaps TRBD1 (6 bases). The CDR3 is 15 residues long. The V gene's germline CDR1 is SGDLS and CDR2 YYNGEE. Trimming left V 1 base short and J 1 base short, with 6 bases between. Using reference TRBV9 and TRBJ2-6 for the parts outside the CDR3, the full variable domain is DSGVTQTPKHLITATGQRVTLRCSPRSGDLSVYWYQQSLDQGLQFLIQYYNGEERAKGNILERFSAQQFPDLHSELNLSSLELGDSALYFCASSVTGSGANVLTFGAGSRLTVL.

In the case of this clone: It differs at one base from a far larger clone, so likely a read error. Other DNA sequences from this sample encode an identical CDR3 as well. This rearrangement joins TRBV28 to TRBJ2-7, with no clear D. The CDR3 runs to 12 residues. The germline V gene has CDR1 MDHEN and CDR2 SYDVKM. The CDR3 DNA reads as TGTGCCAGCACCCTAAACACCTACGAACAGTACTTC. It yields the protein CASTLNTYEQYF. Filled out from reference TRBV28 and TRBJ2-7, the complete variable domain reads DVKVTQSSRYLVKRTGEKVFLECVQDMDHENMFWYRQDPGLGLRLIYFSYDVKMKEKGDIPEGYSVSREKKERFSLILESASTNQTSMYLCASTLNTYEQYFGPGTRLTVT.

The gene calls are TRBV7-9 and TRBJ2-3, with 10 positions matching TRBD2. Germline V gene data show CDR1 as SEHNR and CDR2 as FQNEAQ (reference sequence). J gave up 0 bases and V 4 bases, and 4 bases lay outside the gene matches. This CDR3 comprises 16 residues. The CDR3 loop is CASSSKGLASTDTQYF. The CDR3 region has the DNA TGTGCCAGCAGCTCGAAGGGACTAGCGAGCACAGATACGCAGTATTTT.

The chain carries TRBV7-2 and TRBJ2-3; a weak D match, TRBD2 (5 bases). CDR3 length equals 12 residues. Germline V gene data show CDR1 as SGHTA and CDR2 as FQGNSA. Trimming shortened V by 5 bases and J by 6 bases, and 9 bases separated the two germline ends. The chain's CDR3 is CASSTRVDTQYF. CDR3 bases: TGTGCCAGCAGCACGCGGGTCGATACGCAGTATTTT.

This clone was observed a handful of times. The chain combines TRBV7-2 with TRBJ2-1; tentatively, D is TRBD2 (5 bases). Germline lookup yields CDR1 SGHTA and CDR2 FQGNSA. This CDR3 has 12 amino acids. With 2 bases removed from V and 9 bases from J, the gap between germline ends came to 8 bases. CDR3 nucleotides: TGTGCCAGCAGCTTAAGTGGGAGTGAGCAGTTCTTC. Amino acids: CASSLSGSEQFF.

This chain uses TRBV7-3 with TRBJ2-5, with a tentative D call TRBD1 (6 bases). V was cut by 3 bases and J by 1 base, with 9 bases left in between. The CDR3 runs to 14 residues. From germline, CDR1 is SGHTA and CDR2 FQGTGA. The DNA of the CDR3 is TGTGCCAGCAGCTTCTCAGGGGCCCAAGAGACCCAGTACTTC. Its translation: CASSFSGAQETQYF.

About this clone: Only one base separates this from a far larger clonotype, so it likely reflects a read error. The chain links TRBV4-2 to TRBJ1-2; weak D call: TRBD1 (6 bases). This CDR3 is built from 12 residues. From germline, CDR1 is LGHNA and CDR2 YNFKEQ. Between the trimmed V and J ends, which lost 4 bases and 13 bases, there was a span of 16 bases. The CDR3 protein is CASSLYREVCTF. CDR3 sequence (DNA): TGTGCCAGCAGCCTGTACAGGGAGGTATGCACCTTC.

The chain is built from TRBV27 and TRBJ1-4; D call uncertain. In germline, CDR1 is MNHEY, CDR2 SMNVEV (reference sequence). The CDR3 covers 14 residues. V was trimmed by 3 bases and J by 0 bases, leaving 5 bases between them. DNA for the CDR3: TGTGCCAGCAGTTTCTCGGCAACTAATGAAAAACTGTTTTTT. Encoded protein: CASSFSATNEKLFF.

This clone has more than one count but fewer than ten. V is TRBV27 and J is TRBJ1-4; possible D gene TRBD1, 6 bases. Trimming left V 0 bases short and J 7 bases short, with 12 bases between. Germline V CDR1 and CDR2: MNHEY, SMNVEV (reference sequence). CDR3 length: 15 residues. Here the CDR3 DNA reads TGTGCCAGCAGTTTATCACCAGGGGTTGGTGAAAAACTGTTTTTT. Amino acids: CASSLSPGVGEKLFF.

This clone was recorded a few times. The genes are TRBV5-1 and TRBJ2-3, with 8 bases aligning to TRBD2. The length of the CDR3 is 15 residues. With V trimmed by 4 bases and J by 2 bases, 6 bases remained unmatched. Looked up from germline, CDR1 is SGHRS and CDR2 is YFSETQ. The CDR3 region has the DNA TGCGCCAGCAGCACAGCGGGAGTGGACACAGATACGCAGTATTTT. Protein sequence: CASSTAGVDTDTQYF.